The rows below give T cell receptor beta chains drawn from one sample of a study of T cells in Graves' hyperthyroidism and ophthalmopathy. In TCRdb, the multiplex PCR reads were re-called with MiXCR into one record per CDR3 protein. The data show hundreds of thousands of distinct CDR3 sequences, around 13% seen once. Specimen: blood. The receptors were gathered from a woman aged 18 to 35 with Graves' hyperthyroidism. Both conserved end residues are part of each CDR3. A D gene is named only where the DNA matches it firmly. For some rows the clone size is stated as once, few or many, or as a class when expanded; others skip it.

CASSQDRGGYPEAFF	TGCGCCAGCAGCCAAGATCGGGGGGGTTACCCTGAAGCTTTCTTT	.	TRBV4-3	TRBJ1-1	many
CSATTDGETQYF	TGCAGTGCTACGACCGACGGGGAGACCCAGTACTTC	.	TRBV20-1	TRBJ2-5	.
CASGLNPQYNEQFF	TGTGCCAGTGGTCTGAACCCCCAATACAATGAGCAGTTCTTC	.	TRBV6-2/TRBV6-3	TRBJ2-1	many
CSVDPGAGEQYF	TGCAGCGTTGATCCGGGGGCGGGAGAGCAGTACTTC	.	TRBV29-1	TRBJ2-7	few
CASSSLFAGNTIYF	TGTGCCAGCAGCTCGTTGTTCGCTGGAAACACCATATATTTT	.	TRBV11-2	TRBJ1-3	.
CSASGTTNNEQFF	TGCAGTGCCTCCGGGACAACCAACAATGAGCAGTTCTTC	.	TRBV20-1	TRBJ2-1	few
CASSLDGRQSYNEQFF	TGTGCCAGCAGTTTAGACGGGAGGCAATCCTACAATGAGCAGTTCTTC	TRBD2	TRBV28	TRBJ2-1	many
CASASGTHNEQFF	TGTGCCAGCGCCTCCGGGACCCACAATGAGCAGTTCTTC	.	TRBV27	TRBJ2-1	.
CASSLWRYSYEQYF	TGTGCCAGCAGCTTATGGCGGTACTCCTACGAGCAGTACTTC	.	TRBV5-8	TRBJ2-7	.
CASSYGPLGDQPQHF	TGTGCCAGCAGTTATGGGCCCTTGGGTGATCAGCCCCAGCATTTT	.	TRBV6-1	TRBJ1-5	many
CATSRKRAGGLSGYTF	TGTGCCACCAGCAGAAAAAGGGCAGGGGGCCTTAGTGGCTACACCTTC	TRBD1	TRBV15	TRBJ1-2	.
CASKDFIVSSYEQYF	TGTGCCAGCAAGGACTTTATCGTGAGCTCCTACGAGCAGTACTTC	.	TRBV6-1	TRBJ2-7	few
CATSPGQGIPYEQYF	TGTGCCACCAGTCCGGGACAAGGTATTCCCTACGAGCAGTACTTC	.	TRBV24-1	TRBJ2-7	few
CASSLDRATANTEAFF	TGCGCCAGCAGTCTGGACAGGGCTACCGCGAACACTGAAGCTTTCTTT	TRBD1	TRBV10-2	TRBJ1-1	many
CASSPPQGAYEQYF	TGCGCCAGCAGCCCCCCCCAGGGAGCCTACGAGCAGTACTTC	.	TRBV5-1	TRBJ2-7	.
CASSPHRGRQDSYEQYF	TGTGCCAGCAGCCCTCACAGGGGGCGCCAGGACTCCTACGAGCAGTACTTC	TRBD1	TRBV11-2	TRBJ2-7	.
CSARDRREKGYGYTF	TGCAGTGCTAGAGATAGACGGGAGAAGGGCTATGGCTACACCTTC	.	TRBV20-1	TRBJ1-2	many
CASSSLAGYEQYF	TGTGCCAGCAGCTCCCTCGCGGGCTACGAGCAGTACTTC	.	TRBV11-2	TRBJ2-7	many
CASSLDLTGELFF	TGTGCCAGCAGCTTAGACTTAACCGGGGAGCTGTTTTTT	.	TRBV7-9	TRBJ2-2	.
CASSRAGGNQPQHF	TGCGCCAGCAGCAGGGCCGGGGGCAATCAGCCCCAGCATTTT	.	TRBV5-1	TRBJ1-5	.
CASSISGTSGETQYF	TGTGCCAGTAGTATCTCCGGGACTAGCGGGGAGACCCAGTACTTC	TRBD2	TRBV19	TRBJ2-5	few
CASSATDFNQPQHF	TGTGCCAGCAGCGCGACAGATTTTAATCAGCCCCAGCATTTT	.	TRBV28	TRBJ1-5	many
CSATLAGGHNEQFF	TGCAGTGCTACACTAGCGGGAGGACACAATGAGCAGTTCTTC	TRBD2	TRBV20-1	TRBJ2-1	many
CASGKSYEQYF	TGTGCCAGCGGTAAATCCTACGAGCAGTACTTC	.	TRBV27	TRBJ2-7	few
CASSRLALEGLFF	TGCGCCAGCAGCCGACTAGCGCTTGAGGGGCTGTTTTTT	TRBD2	TRBV5-1	TRBJ2-2	.
CSAYTVSSTDTQYF	TGCAGTGCTTATACCGTATCTAGCACAGATACGCAGTATTTT	.	TRBV20-1	TRBJ2-3	many
CASSGPGTTRSPLHF	TGTGCCAGCAGTGGCCCCGGGACAACTAGATCACCCCTCCACTTT	.	TRBV28	TRBJ1-6	few
CASSRRTGRNEKLFF	TGCGCCAGCAGCCGACGGACAGGGAGAAATGAAAAACTGTTTTTT	TRBD1	TRBV5-1	TRBJ1-4	many
CASSPQEQGKSSNQPQHF	TGTGCCAGCAGCCCTCAGGAGCAGGGGAAGTCCAGCAATCAGCCCCAGCATTTT	.	TRBV7-2	TRBJ1-5	few
CASRRRTLQVPNEKLFF	TGTGCCAGCCGCCGCCGAACCTTACAGGTCCCTAATGAAAAACTGTTTTTT	.	TRBV28	TRBJ1-4	many
CASSSRALDTGELFF	TGTGCCAGCAGCTCCAGGGCCCTGGACACCGGGGAGCTGTTTTTT	.	TRBV5-5	TRBJ2-2	.
CAAPGDRGSYEQYF	TGTGCCGCACCGGGGGACAGGGGCTCCTACGAGCAGTACTTC	TRBD1	TRBV27	TRBJ2-7	many
CASSLTWAITDTQYF	TGTGCCAGCAGCCTAACGTGGGCTATCACAGATACGCAGTATTTT	.	TRBV6-2/TRBV6-3	TRBJ2-3	few
CASSIGAGVREQYF	TGTGCCAGTAGTATAGGAGCGGGAGTACGGGAGCAGTACTTC	TRBD2	TRBV19	TRBJ2-7	many
CAITGTGGTEQFF	TGTGCCATCACCGGGACAGGGGGGACTGAGCAGTTCTTC	TRBD1	TRBV10-3	TRBJ2-1	few
CSARVPSPGITDTQYF	TGCAGTGCTAGAGTGCCTAGCCCCGGGATAACAGATACGCAGTATTTT	.	TRBV20-1	TRBJ2-3	many
CASSPGFSGSSGANVLTF	TGTGCCAGCTCACCAGGGTTTAGCGGGAGTTCTGGGGCCAACGTCCTGACTTTC	TRBD2	TRBV18	TRBJ2-6	.
CASSPPVGSRYTEQFF	TGTGCCAGCTCACCACCGGTGGGTAGCCGGTACACTGAGCAGTTCTTC	.	TRBV18	TRBJ2-1	many
CASSQLSGGDLTGELFF	TGTGCCAGCAGCCAGCTCTCAGGGGGCGATCTTACCGGGGAGCTGTTTTTT	TRBD1	TRBV4-2	TRBJ2-2	few
CASSLGREGLGNEQFF	TGTGCCAGCAGTTTAGGACGGGAGGGCCTGGGGAATGAGCAGTTCTTC	TRBD2	TRBV27	TRBJ2-1	many
CASSQGAVRPNEQFF	TGTGCCAGCAGCCAAGGGGCGGTTAGGCCCAATGAGCAGTTCTTC	.	TRBV14	TRBJ2-1	many
CASRLSNEQYF	TGTGCCAGCAGACTGTCAAACGAGCAGTACTTC	.	TRBV12-3/TRBV12-4	TRBJ2-7	many
CASSLVWDGGGYEQYF	TGTGCCAGCAGCTTGGTTTGGGACGGCGGTGGGTACGAGCAGTACTTC	.	TRBV5-6	TRBJ2-7	many
CASARDNEQFF	TGCGCCAGTGCTAGGGACAATGAGCAGTTCTTC	.	TRBV5-1	TRBJ2-1	few
CASSWAQTGELFF	TGCGCCAGCAGCTGGGCTCAGACCGGGGAGCTGTTTTTT	.	TRBV5-1	TRBJ2-2	.